This entry features one T cell receptor beta chain sequence. The specificity of this receptor is unknown. No base qualities exist here, and no much larger clone lies one base off it. TCRbeta CDR3 regions were amplified from genomic DNA by means of the immunoSEQ Assay, a bias-controlled multiplex PCR. The authors' analysis ran thus. The number of nucleated cells in each sample was estimated from the amplification of reference gene primers within the assay. Sequence reads were collapsed and filtered to measure the absolute abundance of every unique TCRbeta CDR3 rearrangement. For each sample, productive Simpson clonality was calculated by taking the square root of Simpson's diversity index across productive rearrangements. Entries here come from immuneACCESS through TCRdb and include only in-frame sequences with V and J called. Some clones fail to appear in such tables; in the studies checked, an unresolved V gene covers under half of the shortfall, and the cause of the remainder is unknown. The DNA was the basis for D and trimming; V, J and clone size are from that table. Counted in this sample were over 200,000 clones; just under 90% of them appeared once. The top ten constitute less than 3.5% of the sample.

One collaborating source in Seattle enrolled patients during active infection and followed them longitudinally through the course of disease. Each collaborating institution followed its own protocols to collect whole blood in K2EDTA tubes. For TCRbeta analysis, collaborators shipped samples in one of three forms: frozen whole blood, isolated PBMCs, or DNA extracted from either of those sample types. The entry originates in a study of blood T cell repertoires in COVID-19 (TCRdb year 2020). Study-wide context: Samples covering the acute and convalescent phases of COVID-19 were provided by collaborators in the United States, Italy and Spain. The prospective study material was composed of cDNA or gDNA derived from T cells, B-cell-depleted T cells, or PBMCs. The dataset comprised deeply sampled blood TCRbeta repertoires from subjects exposed to, actively infected with, or recovered from COVID-19. A freely available public database, intended as a resource for researchers studying the immune response to SARS-CoV-2, is where the repertoires were released. Samples came from the ongoing ImmuneRACE study (first 160 participants) plus 1,254 subjects from 6 global collaborators. Nearly every sample came with metadata listing a de-identified subject ID, COVID-19 status, age in years and sex. HLA class I and class II types, where available, came from metadata supplied by the sample provider rather than from assay-based typing.

The paper as a whole reports these results and caveats: How much clinical and demographic metadata was included differed by source and by participant, and the metadata was provided uncurated.

This receptor was identified in a man in his thirties or forties with COVID-19, enrolled during active disease. The sequenced sample consisted of peripheral blood.

The CDR3 protein: CAWSRGRGGEKLFF. The nucleotide sequence reads as follows: TGTGCCTGGAGTCGGGGCAGGGGTGGTGAAAAACTGTTTTTT. The rearrangement joined TRBV30 to TRBJ1-4, with a weak D call of TRBD1 (6 bases match). CDR1 GTSNPN and CDR2 SVGIG were looked up in the germline V gene (reference sequence). Counted from cysteine to phenylalanine, this CDR3 has 14 amino acids. CDR3 DNA only is kept here, 42 bases in frame from base 1. V gives up 2 bases and J gives up 7 bases, and the segment between their germline ends measures 14 bases.